This passage covers 18 T cell receptor beta chains from one sample sequenced in a study of regulatory T cells in long-lasting Graves disease. The TCR beta library used iRepertoire HTBI primers with Arm-PCR amplification of CDR3. TCRdb used MiXCR to reprocess the multiplex PCR reads, holding one entry per CDR3 protein. The sample lists about 530,000 distinct CDR3 sequences, roughly a sixth occurring once. Time point indicated: newly diagnosed GD, antithyroid drugs for less than 3 months. Researchers made the TCR library from RNA that was extracted from PBMCs. The same data also contributed to another study, on T cells in Graves' hyperthyroidism and ophthalmopathy.

Source: peripheral blood mononuclear cells (PBMCs), taken at new diagnosis, from a patient treated with antithyroid drugs. The receptors derive from a woman between 40 and 65 years old with Graves disease.

Details on this clonotype: The conserved phenylalanine or tryptophan normally closing the CDR3 is absent here, so this likely arose from a read error. The chain couples TRBV3-1 to TRBJ1-1, with no clear D. This CDR3 is 12 amino acids long. Trimming left V 2 bases short and J 5 bases short, with 6 bases between. The germline V gene has CDR1 LGHDT and CDR2 YNNKEL (reference sequence). In DNA, the CDR3 is TGTGCCAGCAGCCAACTGGAAACTGAAGCTTTCTCT. This gives the protein CASSQLETEAFS.

This clonotype was counted at least ten times. The chain is built from TRBV11-2 and TRBJ2-3; unclear D gene. Trimming shortened V by 1 base and J by 6 bases, and 11 bases separated the two germline ends. The CDR3 contains 14 residues. Germline loops: CDR1 SGHAT, CDR2 FQNNGV. The CDR3 protein is CASSLGPFPDTQYF. CDR3 DNA: TGTGCCAGCAGCTTAGGCCCCTTCCCGGATACGCAGTATTTT.

The CDR3 loop reads CASSVGRGVYDYGYTF. CDR3 coding DNA: TGTGCCAGCAGCGTAGGCAGGGGGGTATATGACTATGGCTACACCTTC. The chain carries TRBV9 and TRBJ1-2; TRBD1 aligns across 7 bases. The CDR3 is 16 amino acids. Trimming cost V 0 bases and J 3 bases; bases outside gene matches: 8. In germline, CDR1 is SGDLS, CDR2 YYNGEE.

This clonotype was counted at least ten times. The chain is built from TRBV5-4 and TRBJ2-1; D is possibly TRBD1 (6 bases). V was trimmed by 5 bases and J by 1 base, leaving 16 bases between them. Germline assignment: CDR1 SGHNT and CDR2 YYREEE (reference sequence). The CDR3 consists of 16 residues. The CDR3 sequence is CASRHQGPESYNEQFF. CDR3 in DNA: TGTGCCAGCAGGCACCAGGGGCCTGAGTCCTACAATGAGCAGTTCTTC.

V gene TRBV3-1 combines with J gene TRBJ2-1, with D unresolved. The germline CDR1 and CDR2 sequences are LGHDT and YNNKEL (reference sequence). There are 16 residues in the CDR3. Trimming took 2 bases from V and 5 from J, leaving 16 bases between them. The DNA for the CDR3 is TGTGCCAGCAGCCAATACCTAGAGGTGGGAAACAATGAGCAGTTCTTC. Amino acid sequence: CASSQYLEVGNNEQFF.

This clonotype occurred a few times. The chain carries TRBV24-1 and TRBJ1-2; D call uncertain. The germline V gene encodes CDR1 KGHDR and CDR2 SFDVKD. The CDR3 runs 13 residues. V lost 5 bases and J lost 8, with 14 bases in between. This chain's CDR3 is CATSGLNYEGYTF. The CDR3 bases are TGTGCCACCAGTGGACTGAACTATGAAGGCTACACCTTC.

This clonotype was observed many times. The chain employs TRBV5-1 and TRBJ1-2; a weak D match, TRBD1 (6 bases). With 1 base removed from V and 4 bases from J, the gap between germline ends came to 11 bases. Per the germline V gene, CDR1 is SGHRS and CDR2 is YFSETQ. The CDR3 runs 14 residues. CDR3 DNA: TGCGCCAGCAGCTTGCTCGGACAGACCTATGGCTACACCTTC. This gives the protein CASSLLGQTYGYTF.

This clonotype was detected ten times or more. V and J are TRBV2 and TRBJ2-3; D is undetermined. Germline V gene data show CDR1 as SNHLY and CDR2 as FYNNEI. The CDR3 spans 16 residues. Trimming shortened V by 5 bases and J by 1 base, and 16 bases separated the two germline ends. CDR3 in DNA: TGTGCCAGCAGTTCGCCAGCCCTAGGCGGCACAGATACGCAGTATTTT. Encoded protein: CASSSPALGGTDTQYF.

This clonotype was seen many times. The V gene is TRBV6-1, the J gene TRBJ1-4; 7 nucleotides line up with TRBD1. This CDR3 comprises 13 residues. V lost 6 bases, J lost 6 bases, and 4 bases stayed unmatched. Germline V lookup: CDR1 MNHNS, CDR2 SASEGT. CDR3 sequence reads: CASRRGLDEKLFF. CDR3 in DNA: TGTGCCAGCAGGAGGGGGCTAGATGAAAAACTGTTTTTT.

This clonotype was seen repeatedly, ten times or more. This chain uses TRBV3-1 with TRBJ1-4; no clear D. This CDR3 spans 15 amino acids. Between the trimmed V and J ends, which lost 3 bases and 8 bases, there was a span of 16 bases. Germline V CDR1 and CDR2: LGHDT, YNNKEL (reference sequence). CDR3 DNA: TGTGCCAGCAGCCAGATACTAAATCCGGGCGAAAAACTGTTTTTT. This codes for CASSQILNPGEKLFF.

This clonotype was seen at least ten times. This chain uses TRBV3-1 with TRBJ2-1; perhaps TRBD2 as D (7 bases). The ends were cut back, 3 bases at V and 7 bases at J, with 13 bases in the middle. In germline, CDR1 is LGHDT, CDR2 YNNKEL (reference sequence). This CDR3 is 14 amino acids long. This CDR3 reads CASSQGGARNEQFF. CDR3 nucleotide sequence: TGTGCCAGCAGCCAGGGGGGGGCAAGAAATGAGCAGTTCTTC.

A single count supports this clonotype. The junction does not match germline at one end; this may be a read error. V is TRBV5-6 and J is TRBJ2-1; D is possibly TRBD1 or TRBD2 (5 bases each). The CDR3 contains 15 residues. CDR1 is SGHDT, CDR2 YYEEEE, per germline. For the CDR3, the DNA is TGTGCCAGCAGTTACGTGGGGGTTGAGGTCAATGAGCGGCTCTTC. Its protein is CASSYVGVEVNERLF.

This clonotype occurred many times. The V call is TRBV2, the J call TRBJ1-5; no definite D call. The V and J ends lost 8 bases and 0 bases respectively, with 8 bases between them. Germline CDR1 reads SNHLY; CDR2 reads FYNNEI. There are 13 residues in the CDR3. The CDR3 reads CASHQYSNQPQHF. The CDR3 coding sequence is TGTGCCAGCCATCAATATAGCAATCAGCCCCAGCATTTT.

Concerning this clonotype itself: Sequence at one end of the junction differs from germline and may be a read error. The V and J genes are TRBV2 and TRBJ1-2; D remains ambiguous. The germline gives CDR1 SNHLY, CDR2 FYNNEI. The length of the CDR3 is 11 residues. The CDR3 loop is CAGRPLAGYTF. CDR3 coding DNA: TGTGCCGGCAGGCCCCTCGCGGGCTACACCTTC.

Ten or more counts support this clonotype. The chain joins TRBV19 to TRBJ1-1; 8 nucleotides line up with TRBD1. The trim removed 3 bases at V and 2 bases at J, leaving 5 bases unmatched. The CDR3 length is 15 residues. CDR1 and CDR2 from the germline V gene are LNHDA and SQIVND (reference sequence). The CDR3: CASSISGGVNTEAFF. The CDR3 DNA reads TGTGCCAGTAGTATCTCAGGGGGCGTCAACACTGAAGCTTTCTTT.

At least ten counts were recorded for this clonotype. The chain is built from TRBV30 and TRBJ1-4, with a possible D match to TRBD1 (5 bases). In germline, CDR1 is GTSNPN, CDR2 SVGIG (reference sequence). V lost 1 base and J 0 bases, leaving 12 bases between the germline ends. This CDR3 is built from 16 residues. The CDR3: CAWSGAGRATNEKLFF. In DNA form, the CDR3 reads TGTGCCTGGAGTGGAGCAGGGCGTGCAACTAATGAAAAACTGTTTTTT.

This clonotype was counted a few times. At one end, the junction sequence differs from germline, possibly due to a read error. The chain employs TRBV18 and TRBJ1-1, with 7 bases fitting TRBD1. Germline V gene lookup returns CDR1 KGHSH and CDR2 LQKENI. The CDR3 covers 16 residues. DNA for the CDR3: TGCGCCAGCTCACCGACGACAGGGTCGGTGAACACTGAAGCTTTCTTT. The encoded protein is CASSPTTGSVNTEAFF.

The sample holds many counts of this clonotype. V usage is TRBV3-1 and J usage is TRBJ1-1, with TRBD1 as a possible D gene (5 bases). The CDR3 is 15 residues long. CDR1 and CDR2 (germline): LGHDT, YNNKEL (reference sequence). V was trimmed by 1 base and J by 5 bases, leaving 14 bases between them. CDR3 in amino acids: CASSQGVGGSTEAFF. In DNA form, the CDR3 reads TGTGCCAGCAGCCAAGGGGTTGGGGGTTCGACTGAAGCTTTCTTT.